The next 8 T cell receptor beta chains were all read from a single sample in a study of OX40 agonist ivuxolimab in advanced cancers. Clones were sequenced by immunoSEQ multiplex PCR, and TCRdb holds only the in-frame ones, with some missing. The sample contains over 50,000 clones, 80% to 95% of which appear only once. The material sequenced was CD4+ or CD8+ T cells sorted from blood, taken in a trial of the OX40 agonist ivuxolimab. Receptor source: an adult with an advanced solid tumor such as melanoma, head and neck, liver or kidney cancer.

The chain carries TRBV10-3 and TRBJ1-2; no firm D call. The CDR3 sequence is 15 residues long. Germline lookup yields CDR1 ENHRY and CDR2 SYGVKD. Trimming left V 0 bases short and J 0 bases short, with 8 bases between. Here the CDR3 DNA reads TGTGCCATCAGTGAGTCAGGAGGATCTAACTATGGCTACACCTTC. Protein sequence: CAISESGGSNYGYTF.

CDR3 amino acids: CASETGRTGELFF. The CDR3 DNA sequence: TGCGCCAGCGAGACAGGAAGGACCGGGGAGCTGTTTTTT. The J gene is TRBJ2-2, the V gene TRBV10-2; a possible D gene is TRBD1 (6 bases). From germline, CDR1 is WSHSY and CDR2 SAAADI. This CDR3 comprises 13 residues. With 8 bases removed from V and 5 bases from J, the gap between germline ends came to 12 bases.

The V call is TRBV27, the J call TRBJ2-2; a possible D gene is TRBD2 (5 bases). The germline V and J ends were trimmed by 0 bases and 6 bases, with 11 bases remaining between them. The CDR3 is made up of 15 amino acids. The germline V gene encodes CDR1 MNHEY and CDR2 SMNVEV (reference sequence). This CDR3 reads CASSLSQGGAGELFF. Written as DNA, the CDR3 is TGTGCCAGCAGTTTATCGCAAGGAGGCGCCGGGGAGCTGTTTTTT.

This chain joins TRBV13 and TRBJ2-5, with 9 positions matching TRBD2. With V trimmed by 5 bases and J by 5 bases, 15 bases remained unmatched. From germline, CDR1 is PRHDT and CDR2 FYEKMQ (reference sequence). The CDR3 sequence is 17 residues long. CDR3 amino acids: CASSLIAGEMGWETQYF. CDR3 DNA sequence: TGTGCCAGCAGCCTGATAGCGGGAGAGATGGGATGGGAGACCCAGTACTTC.

V usage is TRBV4-3 and J usage is TRBJ2-3; TRBD2 is a possible D gene (5 bases). CDR1 LGHNA and CDR2 YSLEER come from the germline V gene. The CDR3 consists of 13 residues. V lost 5 bases and J lost 3, with 9 bases in between. The CDR3 protein is CASSGGSTDTQYF. CDR3 nucleotide sequence: TGCGCCAGCAGCGGAGGATCAACAGATACGCAGTATTTT.

CDR3 sequence: CASNQDPYEQYF. The CDR3 DNA is TGTGCCAGCAACCAAGACCCGTACGAGCAGTACTTC. J is TRBJ2-7 and V is TRBV5-5, with no clear D. Germline lookup yields CDR1 SGHKS and CDR2 YYEKEE (reference sequence). V lost 6 bases to trimming and J lost 4 bases, with 11 bases between them. The CDR3 is 12 amino acids. Full variable domain (remainder filled in from reference TRBV5-5 and TRBJ2-7): DAGVTQSPTHLIKTRGQQVTLRCSPISGHKSVSWYQQVLGQGPQFIFQYYEKEERGRGNFPDRFSARQFPNYSSELNVNALLLGDSALYLCASNQDPYEQYFGPGTRLTVT.

The chain has TRBV5-1 and TRBJ1-2; D gene uncertain. This CDR3 is 14 amino acids long. Germline V gene data show CDR1 as SGHRS and CDR2 as YFSETQ. V lost 3 bases and J 1 base, leaving 10 bases between the germline ends. The CDR3 region has the DNA TGCGCCAGCAGCTACGGAGGAATTAACTATGGCTACACCTTC. Amino acid sequence: CASSYGGINYGYTF.

The chain's CDR3 is CASSLSMGTGVQPQHF. The CDR3 bases are TGCGCCAGCAGCCTTTCGATGGGGACAGGGGTTCAGCCCCAGCATTTT. J is TRBJ1-5 and V is TRBV4-1; 10 bases agree with TRBD1. The V and J ends lost 4 bases and 6 bases, in that order; junction bases with no gene match: 9. The germline gives CDR1 MGHRA, CDR2 YSYEKL. The CDR3 sequence is 16 residues long.